The source of this T cell receptor beta chain is a study of blood T cell repertoires in COVID-19. V dropped 6 bases and J dropped 1 base, with 18 bases sitting between them. The CDR3 is 16 residues long. Germline CDR1 MGHRA, CDR2 YSYEKL. The data were produced by immunoSEQ multiplex PCR, yet TCRdb's version contains in-frame clones alone and is incomplete. The sample yields a few hundred thousand clones, 90% seen once. Up to 2 weeks before entering the study, exposed participants had met a COVID-19 case. Sequences were obtained from PBMCs or T cells enriched from blood (not recorded which). This TCR was recovered from a man aged 25 to 45 who had been exposed to COVID-19. The genes are TRBV4-1 and TRBJ2-5; tentatively, D is TRBD2 (7 bases). In DNA form, the CDR3 reads TGCGCCAGCAGTCCGACGGGCGGGGGCCTCCAAGAGACCCAGTACTTC. Its protein is CASSPTGGGLQETQYF.